This TCR beta chain came from a study of T cells in Graves' hyperthyroidism and ophthalmopathy (dated by TCRdb to about 2019). About the full investigation: Peripheral blood samples were taken at the time of initial diagnosis, prior to any treatment. A discovery cohort of about 95 patients, roughly 43 with Graves' ophthalmopathy and over 55 with stable Graves' hyperthyroidism, was used to find distinguishing TCR V-J signatures. Whether ophthalmopathy could be predicted prospectively was tested in an independent validation cohort made up of about 20 hyperthyroidism patients plus 17 patients who later progressed to ophthalmopathy. For training and testing, the roughly 100 patients in the discovery cohort were randomly divided in a 7:3 ratio. In six Graves' hyperthyroidism patients, the study also compared T-cell repertoires from thyroid tissue with T-cell repertoires from blood. After blood sampling, hyperthyroidism patients were treated with methimazole at a starting dose of 30 mg daily, and ophthalmopathy patients were treated with high-dose intravenous methylprednisolone. The paper describes TCR Vbeta CDR3 sequencing of 140 or so peripheral blood samples, made up of roughly 45 ophthalmopathy patients, approximately 73 hyperthyroidism patients and about 17 progressor patients. Summary of the overall study and its limitations: Most expanded thyroid clonotypes (frequency above 0.001) were also detected in blood, a finding suggesting that blood repertoires may reflect thyroid immune responses. Ophthalmopathy was separated from stable hyperthyroidism by a 13 V-J signature model, with around 90% sensitivity and 81% to 83% specificity obtained in cross-validation and 80%/75% obtained in testing. No statistical method was used to fix the sample size in advance, and group allocation was not hidden from the investigators. In validation, the model predicted progression to ophthalmopathy a median of roughly six months before onset, with over 55% sensitivity and more than 72% specificity.

Inclusive of the bounding cysteine and phenylalanine, the CDR3 is 17 residues long. Of all the DNA, just the CDR3 is kept, 51 bases in frame from base 1. V sheds 0 bases and J sheds 1 base, leaving 16 bases between their ends. CDR1 and CDR2 (MGHRA, YSYEKL) derive from the germline V gene. Stable Graves' hyperthyroidism was defined as the absence of progression to ophthalmopathy over 18 months of follow-up. Hyperthyroidism patients were aged 18 to 65 years and newly diagnosed, with disease duration of less than 2 months. The study excluded patients with uncontrolled infections, other autoimmune diseases, pregnancy or lactation. Diagnoses were based on clinical symptoms, serum thyroxine and TRAb, thyroid ultrasound and orbital computed tomography. PBMCs were isolated from about 10 ml of fresh peripheral blood by Ficoll-Paque density gradient centrifugation. Total RNA was extracted with Trizol reagent, and quality was checked on an Agilent 2100 Bioanalyzer.

This clonotype was detected many times. Its antigen is still unknown. Base qualities are missing; no much larger clone stands one base away. The TCR beta CDR3 regions were amplified from RNA transcripts. The TCR CDR3 was subjected to a first round of RT-PCR using the HTBI primer set and the Qiagen OneStep RT-PCR kit. A second multiplex PCR round built the libraries, followed by size selection and purification. Paired-end sequencing of the libraries was performed with 100 bp reads on an Illumina HiSeq2000. As for how the authors treated the data: Raw data were processed with SOAPnuke, discarding reads with adapters, uncalled bases, mean Phred below 15, or no exact constant-primer or identifier match. High-quality paired reads were merged with COPE v1.2.5, and unique nucleotide sequences were defined as clonotypes. MiTCR v1.1 was used to align the clonotypes against IMGT TRBV, TRBD and TRBJ reference segments. The analysis was restricted to V-J combinations with a frequency above 0.0001, which together covered 99.2% of the repertoires. A TCS score was defined as the ratio of F50 (clonal expansion) to E x V (chaos), with BLOSUM62-based TCRdist applied between CDR3 peptides within each V-J. Welch's t-statistics and random forest reduced some 510 V-J features to some 14, which were used in a naive Bayes classifier (R e1071). TCRdb trimmed public reads at Q25 via fastp, called clones via MiXCR and kept in-frame beta chains. Rows with a matching CDR3 protein are joined into one entry that keeps the most common DNA and genes. Clone size and V and J calls follow TCRdb, not the original study. In this sample the table shows 75,000 to 100,000 distinct CDR3 sequences, around 50% of which occur a single time. The ten biggest clones cover roughly 29% of the sample.

The receptor comes from a woman aged 40 to 50 with Graves' hyperthyroidism. The chain couples TRBV4-1 to TRBJ2-7; a tentative D match to TRBD2 spans 5 bases. The specimen was blood. The CDR3 amino acid sequence is: CASSQDRLVAQSYEQYF. The DNA sequence is TGCGCCAGCAGCCAAGATCGTTTGGTAGCGCAATCCTACGAGCAGTACTTC.